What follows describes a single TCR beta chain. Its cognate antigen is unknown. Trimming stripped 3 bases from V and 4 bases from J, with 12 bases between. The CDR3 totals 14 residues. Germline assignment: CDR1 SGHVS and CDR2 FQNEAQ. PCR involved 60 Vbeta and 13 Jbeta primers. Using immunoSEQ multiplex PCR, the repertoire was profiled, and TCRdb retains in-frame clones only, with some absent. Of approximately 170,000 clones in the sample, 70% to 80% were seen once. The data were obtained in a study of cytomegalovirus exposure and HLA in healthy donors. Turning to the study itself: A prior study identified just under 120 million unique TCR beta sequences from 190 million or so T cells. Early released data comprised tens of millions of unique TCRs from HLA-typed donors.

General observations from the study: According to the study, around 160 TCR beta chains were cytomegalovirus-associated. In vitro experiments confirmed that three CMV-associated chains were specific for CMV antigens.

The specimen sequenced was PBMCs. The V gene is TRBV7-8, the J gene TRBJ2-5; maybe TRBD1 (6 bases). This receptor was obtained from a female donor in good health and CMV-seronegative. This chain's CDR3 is CASSLGARGETQYF. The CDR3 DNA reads TGTGCCAGCAGCTTGGGGGCCCGGGGAGAGACCCAGTACTTC.